Below, 17 T cell receptor beta chains from the same sample are listed, as sequenced in a study of T cells after yellow fever vaccination. TCRdb reanalysed the 5' RACE reads using MiXCR and keeps one entry per CDR3 protein. The top ten hold 15% to 20% of the sample, which has about 500,000 distinct CDR3 sequences, about 15% seen once. This specimen was PBMCs, taken 4 to 6 days after the first yellow fever vaccination. The source of these receptors is a man aged 18 to 29 who received the YFV17D yellow fever vaccine.

CDR3 sequence: CASSPTANEQFF. The CDR3 DNA is TGTGCCAGCAGTCCGACAGCCAATGAGCAGTTCTTC. V gene TRBV7-2 combines with J gene TRBJ2-1, with D possibly matching TRBD1 (5 bases). Trimming removed 6 bases from V and 6 bases from J, with 9 bases in between. This CDR3 region has 12 residues. Germline lookup yields CDR1 SGHTA and CDR2 FQGNSA.

Many counts were recorded for this clonotype. This chain uses TRBV7-6 with TRBJ2-1; D may match TRBD1 or TRBD2 (5 bases each). The ends were cut back, 4 bases at V and 6 bases at J, with 16 bases in the middle. The CDR3 has 15 amino acids. Per germline, CDR1 SGHVS and CDR2 FNYEAQ. The CDR3 DNA reads TGTGCCAGCAGCTCACCAGGGTCGGGGAGCAATGAGCAGTTCTTC. This gives the protein CASSSPGSGSNEQFF. Full variable domain (outside the CDR3, taken from reference TRBV7-6 and TRBJ2-1): GAGVSQSPRYKVTKRGQDVALRCDPISGHVSLYWYRQALGQGPEFLTYFNYEAQQDKSGLPNDRFSAERPEGSISTLTIQRTEQRDSAMYRCASSSPGSGSNEQFFGPGTRLTVL.

In its sample, this clonotype was seen a few times. The rearrangement links TRBV20-1 to TRBJ2-1; a possible D gene is TRBD1 (6 bases). The V end lost 5 bases, the J end lost 10 bases, and 15 bases lay between the germline ends. The CDR3 spans 12 residues. Germline V gives CDR1 DFQATT, CDR2 SNEGSKA (reference sequence). CDR3 sequence reads: CSAVDRVREQFF. DNA of the CDR3: TGCAGTGCTGTGGACAGAGTGAGGGAGCAGTTCTTC.

This clonotype was found a few times. The chain is built from TRBV12-3 or TRBV12-4 and TRBJ2-5, with a tentative D call TRBD1 (5 bases). The germline V and J ends were trimmed by 7 bases and 5 bases, with 17 bases remaining between them. CDR3 size: 14 residues. In DNA form, the CDR3 reads TGTGCCAGCAACCTTATGGGGCTCCGGGAGACCCAGTACTTC. Its translation is CASNLMGLRETQYF.

There are a few counts of this clonotype. The chain joins TRBV27 to TRBJ1-6; 8 bases are shared with TRBD1. Germline CDR1 MNHEY, CDR2 SMNVEV (reference sequence). V gave up 0 bases and J gave up 10 bases; unmatched junction bases: 5. The CDR3 covers 15 residues. The CDR3 DNA is TGTGCCAGCAGTTTATCGTGGACAGGGAGGTCACCCCTCCACTTT. Translating gives CASSLSWTGRSPLHF.

This clonotype was recorded many times. The chain carries TRBV6-5 and TRBJ2-3; the D gene is possibly TRBD2 (5 bases). The germline gives CDR1 MNHEY, CDR2 SVGAGI. V lost 2 bases and J 3 bases, leaving 6 bases between the germline ends. This CDR3 is built from 13 residues. The DNA for the CDR3 is TGTGCCAGCAGTTACCGAGGGACAGATACGCAGTATTTT. Protein product: CASSYRGTDTQYF.

This clonotype was observed a few times. The V and J genes are TRBV7-3 and TRBJ2-1; TRBD1 or TRBD2 may be the D gene (5 bases each). Germline V CDR1 and CDR2: SGHTA, FQGTGA. The CDR3 contains 15 residues. Trimming shortened V by 2 bases and J by 1 base, and 9 bases separated the two germline ends. CDR3 region: CASSLYGASYNEQFF. DNA of the CDR3: TGTGCCAGCAGCTTATACGGGGCTTCCTACAATGAGCAGTTCTTC.

A remark on this clonotype: The junction and the germline gene differ at one end; a read error may be behind it. The genes are TRBV10-3 and TRBJ2-1; 8 nucleotides match TRBD1. Germline lookup yields CDR1 ENHRY and CDR2 SYGVKD. The CDR3 consists of 15 residues. As DNA, the CDR3 is TGTTCCATCAGTATTACAGGGGGTGATATGAATGAGCAGTTCTTC. Its translation: CSISITGGDMNEQFF.

There are a few counts of this clonotype. The rearrangement links TRBV20-1 to TRBJ2-3; TRBD2 is a possible D gene (7 bases). The CDR3 is made up of 14 amino acids. Germline-derived CDR1 and CDR2 are DFQATT and SNEGSKA (reference sequence). V was pared by 5 bases and J by 4 bases, with 16 bases between. The chain's CDR3 is CSAHGGAEADTQYF. The CDR3, as DNA: TGCAGTGCTCATGGGGGGGCGGAGGCAGATACGCAGTATTTT.

V and J are TRBV9 and TRBJ1-1; D ambiguous. The CDR3 totals 14 residues. Germline V CDR1 and CDR2: SGDLS, YYNGEE. V was pared by 0 bases and J by 7 bases, with 13 bases between. In nucleotides, the CDR3 is TGTGCCAGCAGCGTAGCTGGGGTCACAAATGAAGCTTTCTTT. Translated, it gives CASSVAGVTNEAFF.

The chain recombines TRBV20-1 with TRBJ2-1; 15 bases are a match to TRBD2. CDR1 is DFQATT and CDR2 is SNEGSKA in the germline V gene (reference sequence). With V trimmed by 5 bases and J by 8 bases, 7 bases remained unmatched. This CDR3 has 15 residues. CDR3 protein: CSARTSGGDRDEQFF. In DNA, the CDR3 is TGCAGTGCTCGGACTAGCGGGGGGGATAGGGATGAGCAGTTCTTC.

This chain links TRBV6-5 with TRBJ2-6, with D maybe TRBD1 (6 bases). CDR1 is MNHEY, CDR2 SVGAGI, per germline. Trimming shortened V by 4 bases and J by 1 base, and 8 bases separated the two germline ends. CDR3 length: 15 residues. The CDR3: CASSSTGSGANVLTF. The CDR3 coding sequence is TGTGCCAGCAGTTCCACAGGGTCTGGGGCCAACGTCCTGACTTTC.

V is TRBV20-1 and J is TRBJ2-5, with 11 positions matching TRBD2. This CDR3 has 20 amino acids. Per germline, CDR1 DFQATT and CDR2 SNEGSKA (reference sequence). V lost 1 base to trimming and J lost 2 bases; unmatched junction nucleotides: 18. This CDR3 reads CSARGWGSGASGGLQETQYF. CDR3 sequence (DNA): TGCAGTGCTAGAGGCTGGGGTTCCGGGGCTAGCGGGGGGCTGCAAGAGACCCAGTACTTC.

In DNA, the CDR3 is TGTGCCAGCAGTTCCGCGGAGGCTGACGAGGATGAGCAGTTCTTC. Translated, it gives CASSSAEADEDEQFF. V and J are TRBV5-6 and TRBJ2-1; D possibly corresponds to TRBD2 (5 bases). CDR3 length: 15 residues. Trimming removed 5 bases from V and 8 bases from J, with 20 bases in between. Germline CDR1 and CDR2: SGHDT and YYEEEE. The entire variable domain, with the rest obtained from reference TRBV5-6 and TRBJ2-1, is as follows: DAGVTQSPTHLIKTRGQQVTLRCSPKSGHDTVSWYQQALGQGPQFIFQYYEEEERQRGNFPDRFSGHQFPNYSSELNVNALLLGDSALYLCASSSAEADEDEQFFGPGTRLTVL.

This clonotype turned up a few times. The V call is TRBV2, the J call TRBJ1-2, with D tentatively TRBD1 (5 bases). Germline V gives CDR1 SNHLY, CDR2 FYNNEI. Trimming pared 5 bases from V and 10 bases from J, leaving 17 bases between. The CDR3 contains 13 residues. CDR3 DNA sequence: TGTGCCAGCAGTAGCCAAAATACAGGCCACTACACCTTC. This translates into CASSSQNTGHYTF.

This chain links TRBV5-6 with TRBJ2-7; 13 nucleotides line up with TRBD2. V gave up 0 bases and J gave up 4 bases; unmatched junction bases: 13. In germline, CDR1 is SGHDT, CDR2 YYEEEE. The CDR3 extends over 19 amino acids. The CDR3 coding sequence is TGTGCCAGCAGCTTGGGGGAGGGTGGACTAGCGGGGGTCTCGTACGAGCAGTACGTC. This codes for CASSLGEGGLAGVSYEQYV.

This clonotype was recorded a few times. The chain employs TRBV6-1 and TRBJ2-3; no clear D. CDR1 is MNHNS and CDR2 is SASEGT in the germline V gene. Trimming removed 3 bases from V and 2 bases from J, with 12 bases in between. The CDR3 covers 15 residues. CDR3 bases: TGTGCCAGCAGTGATGACTCCGCTTTCACAGATACGCAGTATTTT. Protein sequence: CASSDDSAFTDTQYF.